Detailed here is one T cell receptor beta chain. Its antigen is not known. The same CDR3 can be traced to other DNA sequences in this sample. This record comes from a study of PD-1 blockade in classical Hodgkin lymphoma. Study-wide findings and caveats: Patients who responded completely had about the same baseline diversity as newly diagnosed patients.

As for time point: cycle 4 day 1 (C4D1), after less than 7 weeks of nivolumab. Autologous stem cell transplantation was followed by relapse in every patient, and brentuximab vedotin exposure varied. Generated by immunoSEQ multiplex PCR, the TCRdb table keeps only in-frame clones and is missing some. Of 90,000 or so clones in the sample, around four fifths are singletons; the top ten hold over 8%. The sequences come from peripheral blood mononuclear cells (PBMCs), collected before the fourth cycle of nivolumab. The receptor was derived from a human donor with classical Hodgkin lymphoma.

DNA of the CDR3: TGCGCCAGCAGCTTAGGACAGGGCGCCTACGAGCAGTACTTC. Translation gives CASSLGQGAYEQYF. The chain joins TRBV5-1 to TRBJ2-7; 8 nucleotides align to TRBD1. CDR1 is SGHRS and CDR2 is YFSETQ in the germline V gene. With V trimmed by 2 bases and J by 2 bases, 3 bases remained unmatched. The CDR3 runs 14 residues.